Sequencing of this T cell receptor beta chain was carried out in a study of blood T cells in healthy people across ages. Points from the study as a whole: The lack of PBMC sorting stopped any conclusive naive versus antigen-experienced comparison. Possibly, changes in expanded clonotypes were confounded because donor CMV status was unknown.

Using a J-beta primer mix together with a sample-barcoded 5' primer, a second PCR was run for about 7 to 12 cycles. TCRdb analysed the 5' RACE reads with MiXCR anew, one entry per CDR3 protein. The sample includes about a million distinct CDR3 sequences, around 48% of them seen just once. V dropped 3 bases and J dropped 8; count of bases not matched to a gene: 6. The CDR3 spans 14 residues. Germline CDR1 is DFQATT and CDR2 is SNEGSKA (reference sequence). At least ten counts were recorded for this clonotype. Its antigen is unknown. Staff drew roughly 10 milliliters of peripheral blood from each donor. This receptor was identified in a man aged 30 to 39 in good health. The chain links TRBV20-1 to TRBJ2-1, with TRBD2 matching 11 bases. The specimen was blood. The DNA of the CDR3 is TGCAGTGCTAGGGTGTCTAGCGGGGGGTATGAGCAGTTCTTC. Its translation: CSARVSSGGYEQFF.